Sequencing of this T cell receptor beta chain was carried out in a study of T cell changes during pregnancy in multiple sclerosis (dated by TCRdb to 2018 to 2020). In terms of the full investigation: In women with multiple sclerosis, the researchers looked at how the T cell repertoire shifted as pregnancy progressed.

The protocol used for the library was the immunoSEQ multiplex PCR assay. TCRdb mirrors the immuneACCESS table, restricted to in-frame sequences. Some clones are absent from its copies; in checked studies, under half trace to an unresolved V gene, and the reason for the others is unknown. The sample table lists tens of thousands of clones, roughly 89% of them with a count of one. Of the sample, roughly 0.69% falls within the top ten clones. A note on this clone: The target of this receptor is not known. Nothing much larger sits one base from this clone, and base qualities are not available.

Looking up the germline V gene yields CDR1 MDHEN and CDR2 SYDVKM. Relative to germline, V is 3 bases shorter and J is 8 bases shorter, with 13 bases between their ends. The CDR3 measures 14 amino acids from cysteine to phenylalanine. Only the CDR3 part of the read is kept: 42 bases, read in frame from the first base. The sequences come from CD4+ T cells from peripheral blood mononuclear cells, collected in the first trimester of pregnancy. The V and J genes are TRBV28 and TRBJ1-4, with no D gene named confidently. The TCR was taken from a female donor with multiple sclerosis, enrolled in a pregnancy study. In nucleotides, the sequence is TGTGCCAGCAGTTTGGCAGGAAGAAGGGAAAAACTGTTTTTT. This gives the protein CASSLAGRREKLFF.